This T cell receptor (beta chain) was recovered during a study of blood T cell repertoires in COVID-19. As for the study in general: T cells, B-cell-depleted T cells, or PBMCs provided the cDNA or gDNA that served as material.

V dropped 1 base and J dropped 5; count of bases not matched to a gene: 8. The CDR3 has 18 residues. Germline loops: CDR1 SGHTA, CDR2 FQGNSA. The method was immunoSEQ multiplex PCR; TCRdb's version includes in-frame clones alone and lacks a portion of them. The sample comprises 100,000 or so clones, 70% to 85% of which are singletons, and about a tenth rests with the top ten. Sequencing was performed on peripheral blood. This receptor was identified in a man between 65 and 85 years old with active or convalescent COVID-19. The rearrangement joins TRBV7-2 to TRBJ2-5; 15 bases are shared with TRBD2. As DNA, the CDR3 is TGTGCCAGCAGCTTAGGGCGGACTAGCGGGGGGGCCGGGGAGACCCAGTACTTC. It yields the protein CASSLGRTSGGAGETQYF.